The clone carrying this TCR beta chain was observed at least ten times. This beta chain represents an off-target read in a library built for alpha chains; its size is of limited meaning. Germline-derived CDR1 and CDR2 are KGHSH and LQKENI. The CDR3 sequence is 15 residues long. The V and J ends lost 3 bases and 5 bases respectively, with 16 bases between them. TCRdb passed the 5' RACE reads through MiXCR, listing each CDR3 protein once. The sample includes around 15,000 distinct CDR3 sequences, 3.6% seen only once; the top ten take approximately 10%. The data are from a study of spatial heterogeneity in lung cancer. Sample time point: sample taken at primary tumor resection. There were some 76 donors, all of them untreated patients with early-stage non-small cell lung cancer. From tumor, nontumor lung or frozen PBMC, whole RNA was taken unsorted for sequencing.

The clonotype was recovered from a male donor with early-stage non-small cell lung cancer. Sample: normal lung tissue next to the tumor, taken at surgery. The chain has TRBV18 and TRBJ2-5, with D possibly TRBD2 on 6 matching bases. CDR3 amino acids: CASSPNVGGTETQYF. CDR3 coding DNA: TGTGCCAGCTCACCTAACGTGGGGGGAACGGAGACCCAGTACTTC.